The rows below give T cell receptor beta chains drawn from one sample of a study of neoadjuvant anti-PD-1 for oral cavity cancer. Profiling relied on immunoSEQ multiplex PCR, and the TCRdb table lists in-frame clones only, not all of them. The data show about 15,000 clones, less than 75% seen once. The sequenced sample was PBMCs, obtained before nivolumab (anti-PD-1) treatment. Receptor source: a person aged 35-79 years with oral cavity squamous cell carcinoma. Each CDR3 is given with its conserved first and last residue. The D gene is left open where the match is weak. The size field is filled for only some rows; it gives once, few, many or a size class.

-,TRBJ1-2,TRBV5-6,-,TGTGCCAGCAGCTTGCGATCAGGGCCGAAAGGTGGCTACACCTTC,CASSLRSGPKGGYTF
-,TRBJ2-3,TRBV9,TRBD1,TGTGCCAGCAGCGTAGCTCCAGGGGGAGTAGCAGATACGCAGTATTTT,CASSVAPGGVADTQYF
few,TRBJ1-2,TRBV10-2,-,TGCGCCAGCAGTGAGTCGAAATCCGGTAGGCACACCTTC,CASSESKSGRHTF
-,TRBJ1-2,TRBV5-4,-,TGTGCCAGCAGCTCGCCCCCAGGGAACTATGGCTACACCTTC,CASSSPPGNYGYTF
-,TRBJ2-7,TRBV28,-,TGTGCCAGCAGTTCTAGCCGGCGATCCTACGAGCAGTACTTC,CASSSSRRSYEQYF
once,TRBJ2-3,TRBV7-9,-,TGTGCCAGCAGCTTTGAAGGTACAGATACGCAGTATTTT,CASSFEGTDTQYF
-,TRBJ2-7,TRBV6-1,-,TGTGCCAGCAGTGAAGCCTGGAGAGAGAGTGAAGAATACGAGCAGTACTTC,CASSEAWRESEEYEQYF
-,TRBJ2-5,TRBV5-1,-,TGCGCCAGCAGCTCAGGGAGTGCGGAGACCCAGTACTTC,CASSSGSAETQYF
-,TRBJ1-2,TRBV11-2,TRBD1,TGTGCCAGCAGCTTCAGGGGGCCTAACTATGGCTACACCTTC,CASSFRGPNYGYTF
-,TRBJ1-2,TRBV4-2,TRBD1,TGTGCCAGCAGCCAAGATCAGGGGGGTAGAATTAATGGCTACACCTTC,CASSQDQGGRINGYTF
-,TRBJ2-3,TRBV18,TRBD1,TGTGCCAGCTCACGCCGACAGGGAAGCACAGATACGCAGTATTTT,CASSRRQGSTDTQYF
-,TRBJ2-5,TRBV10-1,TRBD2,TGCGCCAGCAGTCCCGGGACTAGCGGTGAGACCCAGTACTTC,CASSPGTSGETQYF
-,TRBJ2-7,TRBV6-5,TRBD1,TGTGCCAGCAGTTCCCCGGGACAGCAGAAGTACGAGCAGTACTTC,CASSSPGQQKYEQYF
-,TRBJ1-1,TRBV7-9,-,TGTGCCAGCAGCTTATTAAGGGGAATCGGGAACACTGAAGCTTTCTTT,CASSLLRGIGNTEAFF
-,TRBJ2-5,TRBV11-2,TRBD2,TGTGCCAGCAGCTCGACTAGCGGGAGCGAGACCCAGTACTTC,CASSSTSGSETQYF
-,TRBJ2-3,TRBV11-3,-,TGTGCCAGCAGCTCCTACAGGGCCTCTAGCACAGATACGCAGTATTTT,CASSSYRASSTDTQYF
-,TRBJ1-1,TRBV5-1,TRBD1,TGCGCCAGCAGCTTGGGACCGGCAGGGGGGGCGAACACTGAAGCTTTCTTT,CASSLGPAGGANTEAFF
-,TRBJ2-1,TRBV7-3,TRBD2,TGTGCCAGCAGCTCACTAGCGGGAGCGAGGGCTGGTGAGCAGTTCTTC,CASSSLAGARAGEQFF
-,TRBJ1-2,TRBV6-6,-,TGTGCCAGCAGACCTGACGAGAGAAACTATGGCTACACCTTC,CASRPDERNYGYTF
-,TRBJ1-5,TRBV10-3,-,TGTGCCATCAGTGAGTCGACAGGTCCTGCCCAGCATTTT,CAISESTGPAQHF
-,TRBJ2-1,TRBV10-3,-,TGTGCCATCAGTGAGCTTGCTGCCGGGGCCGATGAGCAGTTCTTC,CAISELAAGADEQFF
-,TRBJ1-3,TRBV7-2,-,TGTGCCAGCAGCTTAGAGGCCGGGTTTGACACCATATATTTT,CASSLEAGFDTIYF